This TCR beta chain is from a study of T cells expressing NK-cell markers. With respect to this clonotype: No antigen is known for it.

TCRdb reprocessed the 5' RACE reads, with one entry per CDR3 protein and no DNA. This sample's clone table lists roughly 150,000 distinct CDR3 sequences. This CDR3 contains 14 residues. Whole-study findings and limits: Top CD8+ clonotypes included the dominant CD3+CD56+NKG2C+ clonotypes in 5 or 6 donors. Specificity for HCMV among expanded NKG2C+ T cell clones was not established.

This clonotype was sampled from a man aged 18 to 70 in good health. This chain joins TRBV12-3 or TRBV12-4 and TRBJ1-4; the TCRdb call, TRBD1, lacks DNA for checking. The sequenced sample was blood T cells: a sorted CD56 or NKG2C T cell subset, CD4+ or CD8+ T cells, or bulk PBMC T cells (not recorded which). Here the CDR3 reads CASTGDREEEKLFF.